What follows are 5 T cell receptor beta chains derived from one specimen sequenced in a study of Graves' ophthalmopathy and Graves' hyperthyroidism. The authors amplified TCR beta CDR3 regions, and they did so from RNA transcripts for repertoire sequencing. HTBI primers were used in a first-round RT-PCR, which preceded a second-round multiplex PCR. TCRdb ran MiXCR on the multiplex PCR reads and lists one entry per CDR3 protein. The table includes roughly 400,000 distinct CDR3 sequences, less than 20% detected once. The sequenced sample consisted of peripheral blood. These receptors all stem from a woman under 30 with stable Graves' hyperthyroidism.

This clonotype was seen many times. The chain joins TRBV7-9 to TRBJ1-2; possibly TRBD1 for D (6 bases). The CDR3 contains 13 residues. Trimming cost V 5 bases and J 6 bases, with 13 bases left between them. The V gene's germline CDR1 is SEHNR and CDR2 FQNEAQ (reference sequence). This CDR3 reads CASSERGGDGYTF. CDR3 DNA: TGTGCCAGCAGCGAGAGGGGGGGGGATGGCTACACCTTC.

At least ten counts were recorded for this clonotype. The gene calls are TRBV11-2 and TRBJ1-5, with 7 bases fitting TRBD1. The CDR3 is 14 amino acids. Germline CDR1 SGHAT, CDR2 FQNNGV. J gave up 4 bases and V 5 bases, and 5 bases lay outside the gene matches. CDR3 nucleotide sequence: TGTGCCAGCAGCCGGGACAGCCCGAATCAGCCCCAGCATTTT. This gives the protein CASSRDSPNQPQHF.

There are many counts of this clonotype. This chain uses TRBV6-2 or TRBV6-3 with TRBJ2-5; D gene unclear. The germline CDR1 and CDR2 sequences are MNHEY and SVGEGT. Trimming pared 7 bases from V and 0 bases from J, leaving 15 bases between. The CDR3 is 15 amino acids. This CDR3 reads CASTTPRFHQETQYF. Written as DNA, the CDR3 is TGTGCCAGCACCACCCCCAGGTTCCACCAAGAGACCCAGTACTTC.

There are many counts of this clonotype. The rearrangement links TRBV20-1 to TRBJ2-5; 7 bases agree with TRBD2. The junction had 5 bases not matched to a gene; V was cut back by 3 bases and J by 4 bases. Per the germline V gene, CDR1 is DFQATT and CDR2 is SNEGSKA (reference sequence). The CDR3 contains 13 residues. CDR3 sequence: CSASPSGVETQYF. The CDR3 DNA sequence: TGCAGTGCTAGCCCCAGCGGGGTAGAGACCCAGTACTTC.

This clonotype was observed many times. The chain employs TRBV7-2 and TRBJ1-2; D is unresolved. CDR1 and CDR2 from the germline V gene are SGHTA and FQGNSA. The length of the CDR3 is 14 residues. The V and J ends lost 0 bases and 8 bases respectively, with 13 bases between them. The CDR3 here is CASSLAPGFWGYTF. CDR3 sequence (DNA): TGTGCCAGCAGCTTAGCGCCAGGTTTTTGGGGCTACACCTTC. The full variable domain, its missing parts supplied by reference TRBV7-2 and TRBJ1-2, is GAGVSQSPSNKVTEKGKDVELRCDPISGHTALYWYRQSLGQGLEFLIYFQGNSAPDKSGLPSDRFSAERTGGSVSTLTIQRTQQEDSAVYLCASSLAPGFWGYTFGSGTRLTVV.